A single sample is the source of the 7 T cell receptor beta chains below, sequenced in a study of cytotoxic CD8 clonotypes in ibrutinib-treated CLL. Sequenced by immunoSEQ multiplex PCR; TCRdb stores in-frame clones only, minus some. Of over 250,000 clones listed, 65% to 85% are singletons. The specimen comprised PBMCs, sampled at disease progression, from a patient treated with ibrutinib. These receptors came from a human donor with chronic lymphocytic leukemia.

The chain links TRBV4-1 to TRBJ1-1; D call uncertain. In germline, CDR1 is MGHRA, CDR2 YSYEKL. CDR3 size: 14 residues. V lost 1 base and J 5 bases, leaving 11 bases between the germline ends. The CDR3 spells CASSQGGVYTEAFF. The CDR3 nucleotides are TGCGCCAGCAGCCAAGGGGGTGTTTATACTGAAGCTTTCTTT.

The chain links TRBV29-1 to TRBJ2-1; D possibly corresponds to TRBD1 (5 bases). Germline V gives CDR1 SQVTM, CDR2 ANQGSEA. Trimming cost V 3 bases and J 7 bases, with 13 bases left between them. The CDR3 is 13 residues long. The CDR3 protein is CSVDRVTRNEQFF. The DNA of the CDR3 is TGCAGCGTTGACAGGGTTACTCGGAATGAGCAGTTCTTC.

For the CDR3, the DNA is TGTGCTAGTGGTTTACACACAGATACGCAGTATTTT. Encoded protein: CASGLHTDTQYF. The V gene is TRBV12-5, the J gene TRBJ2-3, with D hard to call. This CDR3 contains 12 residues. Germline V lookup: CDR1 LGHNT, CDR2 FRNRAP. The V end lost 3 bases, the J end lost 2 bases, and 3 bases lay between the germline ends.

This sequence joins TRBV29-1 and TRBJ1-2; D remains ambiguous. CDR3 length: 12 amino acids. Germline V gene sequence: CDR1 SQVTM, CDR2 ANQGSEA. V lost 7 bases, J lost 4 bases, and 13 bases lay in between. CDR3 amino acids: CSASGDSYGYTF. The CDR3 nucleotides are TGCAGCGCCTCTGGGGATAGCTATGGCTACACCTTC.

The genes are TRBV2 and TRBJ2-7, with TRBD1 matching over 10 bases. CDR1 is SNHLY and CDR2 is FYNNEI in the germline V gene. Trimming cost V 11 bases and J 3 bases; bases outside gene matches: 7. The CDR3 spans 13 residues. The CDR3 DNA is TGTGCCGGTAACCGGGACAGGGGCTACGAGCAGTACTTC. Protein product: CAGNRDRGYEQYF.

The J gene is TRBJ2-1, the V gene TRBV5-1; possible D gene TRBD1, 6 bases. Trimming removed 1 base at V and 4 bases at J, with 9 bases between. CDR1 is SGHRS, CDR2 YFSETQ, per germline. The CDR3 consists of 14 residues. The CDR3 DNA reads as TGCGCCAGCAGCTTGCCGGGACAATACAATGAGCAGTTCTTC. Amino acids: CASSLPGQYNEQFF.

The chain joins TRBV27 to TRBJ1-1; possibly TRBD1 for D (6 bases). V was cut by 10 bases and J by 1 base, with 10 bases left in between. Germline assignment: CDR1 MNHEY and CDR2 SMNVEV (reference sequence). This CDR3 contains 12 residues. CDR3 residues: CATKQGNTEAFF. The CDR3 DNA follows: TGTGCCACCAAACAGGGGAACACTGAAGCTTTCTTT.